The clone carrying this T cell receptor (beta chain) was seen at least ten times. Its antigen is unknown. The data stem from a study of T cells in Graves' hyperthyroidism and ophthalmopathy. Findings of the study overall: The majority of expanded thyroid clonotypes above 0.001 also appeared in blood.

The V segment lost 6 bases and the J segment 4 bases; nucleotides outside the gene matches: 10. Germline V gene data show CDR1 as LNHDA and CDR2 as SQIVND (reference sequence). The CDR3 sequence is 15 residues long. RNA transcripts yielded amplified TCR beta CDR3 regions. With the HTBI primer set, the TCR CDR3 went through a first round of RT-PCR. TCRdb itself ran the multiplex PCR reads through MiXCR, one entry per CDR3 protein. The data contain around 290,000 distinct CDR3 sequences, 10% to 15% of them singletons. The chain links TRBV19 to TRBJ2-5; 8 bases map to TRBD1. Specimen: blood. The clonotype comes from a woman aged 25-40 years with Graves' hyperthyroidism that later progressed to Graves' ophthalmopathy. The CDR3 is CASSPGTGNRETQYF. Written as DNA, the CDR3 is TGTGCCAGTAGCCCCGGGACAGGCAATAGAGAGACCCAGTACTTC.